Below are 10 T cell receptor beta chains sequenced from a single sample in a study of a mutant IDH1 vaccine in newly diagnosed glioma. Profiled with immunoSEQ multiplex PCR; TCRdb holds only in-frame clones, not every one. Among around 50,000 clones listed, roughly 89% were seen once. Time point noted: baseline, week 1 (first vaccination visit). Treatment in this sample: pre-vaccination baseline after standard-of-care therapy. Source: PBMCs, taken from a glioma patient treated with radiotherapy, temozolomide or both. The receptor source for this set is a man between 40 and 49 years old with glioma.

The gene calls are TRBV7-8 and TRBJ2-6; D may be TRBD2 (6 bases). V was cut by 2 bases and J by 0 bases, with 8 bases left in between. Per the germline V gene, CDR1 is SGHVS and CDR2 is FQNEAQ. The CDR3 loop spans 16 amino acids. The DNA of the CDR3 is TGTGCCAGCAGCTTAATGGGAGGCTCTGGGGCCAACGTCCTGACTTTC. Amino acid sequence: CASSLMGGSGANVLTF.

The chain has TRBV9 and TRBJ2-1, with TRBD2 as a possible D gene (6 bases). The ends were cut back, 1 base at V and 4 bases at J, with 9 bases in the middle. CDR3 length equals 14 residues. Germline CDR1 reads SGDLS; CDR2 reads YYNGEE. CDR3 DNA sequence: TGTGCCAGCAGCGTACATAGCGGATACAATGAGCAGTTCTTC. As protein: CASSVHSGYNEQFF.

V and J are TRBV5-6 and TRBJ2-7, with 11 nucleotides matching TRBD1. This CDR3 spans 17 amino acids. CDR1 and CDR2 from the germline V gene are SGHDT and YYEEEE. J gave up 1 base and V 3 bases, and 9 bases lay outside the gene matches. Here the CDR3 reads CASSSPHGTGGSYEQYF. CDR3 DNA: TGTGCCAGCAGCTCCCCTCACGGGACAGGGGGATCCTACGAGCAGTACTTC.

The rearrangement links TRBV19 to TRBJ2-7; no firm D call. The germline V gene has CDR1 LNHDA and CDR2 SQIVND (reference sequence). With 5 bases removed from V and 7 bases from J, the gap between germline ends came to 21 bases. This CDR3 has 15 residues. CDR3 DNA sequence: TGTGCCAGTAGTCTGCTTGCAGGTCGTACGGATGAGCAGTACTTC. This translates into CASSLLAGRTDEQYF.

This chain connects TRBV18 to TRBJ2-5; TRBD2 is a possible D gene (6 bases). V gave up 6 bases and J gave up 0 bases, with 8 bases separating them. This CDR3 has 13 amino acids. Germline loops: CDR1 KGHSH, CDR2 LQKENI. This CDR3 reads CASSRDYQETQYF. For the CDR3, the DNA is TGTGCCAGCTCCCGGGACTACCAAGAGACCCAGTACTTC.

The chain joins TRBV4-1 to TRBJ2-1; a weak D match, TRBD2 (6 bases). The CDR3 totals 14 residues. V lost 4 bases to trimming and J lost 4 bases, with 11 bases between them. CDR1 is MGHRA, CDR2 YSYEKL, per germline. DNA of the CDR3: TGCGCCAGCAGCCTCCGGGAGAAATACAATGAGCAGTTCTTC. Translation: CASSLREKYNEQFF.

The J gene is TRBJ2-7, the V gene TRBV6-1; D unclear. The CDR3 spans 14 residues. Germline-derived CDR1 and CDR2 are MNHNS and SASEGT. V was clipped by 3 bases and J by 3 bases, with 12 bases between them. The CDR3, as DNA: TGTGCCAGCAGTGACGCCAGGAACCTCTACGAGCAGTACTTC. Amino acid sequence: CASSDARNLYEQYF.

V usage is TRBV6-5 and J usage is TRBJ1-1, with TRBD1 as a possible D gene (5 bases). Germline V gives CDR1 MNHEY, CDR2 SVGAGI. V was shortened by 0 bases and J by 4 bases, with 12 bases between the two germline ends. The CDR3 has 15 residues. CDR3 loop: CASSYSSARATEAFF. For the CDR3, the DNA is TGTGCCAGCAGTTACTCGAGTGCCAGGGCCACTGAAGCTTTCTTT.

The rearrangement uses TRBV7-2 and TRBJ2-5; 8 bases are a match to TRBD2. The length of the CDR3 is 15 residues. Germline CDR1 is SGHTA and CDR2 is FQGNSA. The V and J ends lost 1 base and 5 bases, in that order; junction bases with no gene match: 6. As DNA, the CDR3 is TGTGCCAGCAGCTTAGAAAGCGGGAGACGTGAGACCCAGTACTTC. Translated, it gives CASSLESGRRETQYF.

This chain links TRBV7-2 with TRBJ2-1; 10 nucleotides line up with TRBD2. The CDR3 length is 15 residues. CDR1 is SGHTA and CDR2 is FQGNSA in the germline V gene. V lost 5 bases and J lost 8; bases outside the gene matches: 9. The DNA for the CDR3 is TGTGCCAGCAGCCGGGGACTAGCGAGCATGTATGAGCAGTTCTTC. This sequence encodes CASSRGLASMYEQFF.